A single sample is the source of the 31 T cell receptor beta chains below, sequenced in a study of cytomegalovirus exposure and HLA in healthy donors. The PCR was carried out with 60 Vbeta primers and 13 Jbeta primers. The protocol was immunoSEQ multiplex PCR, while the TCRdb copy is restricted to in-frame clones and leaves out a portion. Of 150,000 or so clones listed, 80% to 85% are singletons. Sequencing used PBMCs. The receptors here all came from a man aged 25 to 40 in good health and CMV-seronegative.

This chain uses TRBV5-5 with TRBJ1-6; 7 positions agree with TRBD1. This CDR3 comprises 13 residues. Per the germline V gene, CDR1 is SGHKS and CDR2 is YYEKEE (reference sequence). J was trimmed by 10 bases and V by 5 bases; bases with no gene match: 6. As DNA, the CDR3 is TGTGCCAGCAGACAGACAGGGCCCTCACCCCTCCACTTT. Its translation is CASRQTGPSPLHF.

The chain carries TRBV5-1 and TRBJ2-7, with TRBD2 identical over 8 bases. Trimming took 4 bases from V and 3 from J; bases not matched to a gene: 6. The CDR3 is made up of 14 amino acids. Germline V gene sequence: CDR1 SGHRS, CDR2 YFSETQ. This CDR3 is CASSPAGGGYEQYF. For the CDR3, the DNA is TGCGCCAGCAGCCCGGCGGGGGGAGGCTACGAGCAGTACTTC. Full variable domain (rest looked up from reference TRBV5-1 and TRBJ2-7): KAGVTQTPRYLIKTRGQQVTLSCSPISGHRSVSWYQQTPGQGLQFLFEYFSETQRNKGNFPGRFSGRQFSNSRSEMNVSTLELGDSALYLCASSPAGGGYEQYFGPGTRLTVT.

This chain connects TRBV29-1 to TRBJ2-4; 14 bases match TRBD2. J was trimmed by 9 bases and V by 1 base; bases with no gene match: 8. The germline CDR1 and CDR2 sequences are SQVTM and ANQGSEA. The CDR3 runs to 16 residues. The CDR3 reads CSVEGGLAGGSSIQYF. CDR3 DNA sequence: TGCAGCGTTGAAGGCGGACTAGCGGGAGGCTCGAGCATTCAGTACTTC.

This clone was counted a few times. The chain carries TRBV30 and TRBJ2-5, with D tentatively TRBD2 (6 bases). Germline CDR1 and CDR2: GTSNPN and SVGIG (reference sequence). The V and J ends lost 2 bases and 4 bases respectively, with 17 bases between them. The CDR3 covers 15 residues. CDR3 protein: CAWSLPGERGETQYF. CDR3 in DNA: TGTGCCTGGAGTCTGCCGGGAGAAAGGGGAGAGACCCAGTACTTC.

The V and J genes are TRBV7-8 and TRBJ1-5; a possible D gene is TRBD1 (5 bases). The CDR3 contains 16 residues. Looked up from germline, CDR1 is SGHVS and CDR2 is FQNEAQ. V was shortened by 0 bases and J by 6 bases, with 15 bases between the two germline ends. This CDR3 is CASSLAGGIRVQPQHF. CDR3 sequence (DNA): TGTGCCAGCAGCTTAGCCGGGGGGATCCGGGTTCAGCCCCAGCATTTT.

The V call is TRBV5-1, the J call TRBJ2-7; 9 bases agree with TRBD2. V lost 2 bases, J lost 2 bases, and 5 bases stayed unmatched. Germline CDR1 SGHRS, CDR2 YFSETQ. The CDR3 is made up of 15 amino acids. CDR3 nucleotides: TGCGCCAGCAGCTTAAGGCCTAGCGGGACCTACGAGCAGTACTTC. Its translation is CASSLRPSGTYEQYF.

This chain joins TRBV6-5 and TRBJ1-2; 8 bases are a match to TRBD1. After removal of 6 bases from V and 4 bases from J, the junction contained 10 bases not matched to a gene. CDR1 and CDR2 from the germline V gene are MNHEY and SVGAGI. The CDR3 extends over 15 amino acids. This CDR3 reads CASSPNRGLGYGYTF. The CDR3 DNA follows: TGTGCCAGCAGCCCCAACAGGGGGTTAGGCTATGGCTACACCTTC.

The gene calls are TRBV4-1 and TRBJ2-3; 9 positions match TRBD1. The CDR3 sequence is 18 residues long. Per the germline V gene, CDR1 is MGHRA and CDR2 is YSYEKL. Trimming removed 2 bases from V and 4 bases from J; junction bases left unmatched: 13. The CDR3 DNA reads TGCGCCAGCAGCCAACCCATCACAGGGGGCGATTTCCCAGATACGCAGTATTTT. Protein product: CASSQPITGGDFPDTQYF.

The gene calls are TRBV19 and TRBJ2-3, with 15 bases lining up with TRBD2. Germline V CDR1 and CDR2: LNHDA, SQIVND (reference sequence). After removal of 10 bases from V and 7 bases from J, the junction contained 9 bases not matched to a gene. The CDR3 has 15 residues. The CDR3 loop is CATAGLAGGENTQYF. The CDR3 DNA follows: TGTGCCACCGCCGGACTAGCGGGAGGGGAAAATACGCAGTATTTT.

This chain connects TRBV10-3 to TRBJ1-2; TRBD1 agrees at 7 bases. V shed 8 bases, J shed 5 bases, and the junction held 8 bases outside the gene matches. In germline, CDR1 is ENHRY, CDR2 SYGVKD. CDR3 length: 13 residues. This CDR3 reads CAIWKGANYGYTF. The CDR3 DNA reads as TGTGCCATCTGGAAGGGGGCCAATTATGGCTACACCTTC.

This clone was found once. This chain connects TRBV29-1 to TRBJ2-5, with D possibly being TRBD1 (6 bases). CDR1 and CDR2 (germline): SQVTM, ANQGSEA. The CDR3 loop spans 16 amino acids. Trimming left V 7 bases short and J 4 bases short, with 25 bases between. The CDR3 region is CSATGWGPEGRETQYF. CDR3 coding DNA: TGCAGCGCAACAGGGTGGGGTCCGGAAGGGCGAGAGACCCAGTACTTC.

This chain links TRBV2 with TRBJ2-3; TRBD2 matches at 9 bases. The junction had 8 bases not matched to a gene; V was cut back by 8 bases and J by 2 bases. Germline V CDR1 and CDR2: SNHLY, FYNNEI. The CDR3 is 15 residues long. The CDR3, as DNA: TGTGCCAGCCGCCAGACTAGCGGCCCCACAGATACGCAGTATTTT. It encodes CASRQTSGPTDTQYF.

The DNA of the CDR3 is TGCGCCAGCAGTCAATCGGGGGGGCAAGAGACCCAGTACTTC. As protein: CASSQSGGQETQYF. This sequence joins TRBV23-1 and TRBJ2-5; TRBD2 agrees at 7 bases. TRBV23-1 qualifies as an ORF whose function is uncertain. V was pared by 0 bases and J by 2 bases, with 0 bases of the junction left unmatched. The CDR3 consists of 14 residues.

As regards this clone: At the DNA level, this CDR3 is encoded by other sequences in the same sample as well. This rearrangement joins TRBV30 to TRBJ1-6; the D gene is possibly TRBD1 (6 bases). The V end lost 4 bases, the J end lost 10 bases, and 14 bases lay between the germline ends. Germline V gene data show CDR1 as GTSNPN and CDR2 as SVGIG (reference sequence). The CDR3 is 13 residues long. The CDR3 spells CAWNREFGSPLHF. DNA for the CDR3: TGTGCCTGGAACAGGGAGTTCGGATCACCCCTCCACTTT.

This clone showed up just a few times. The chain couples TRBV11-3 to TRBJ2-1; TRBD2 matches at 9 bases. The CDR3 is 15 residues long. Germline values: CDR1 SGHNT, CDR2 YENEEA. V shed 5 bases and J 6 bases; nucleotides not matched to a gene: 8. DNA of the CDR3: TGTGCCAGCAGCCCTGGGACTAGCAGGACCAATGAGCAGTTCTTC. Encoded protein: CASSPGTSRTNEQFF.

For this clone: The junction shows a germline mismatch at one end, possibly a read error. The chain is built from TRBV7-9 and TRBJ2-2; D is undetermined. This CDR3 contains 14 residues. From germline, CDR1 is SEHNR and CDR2 FQNEAQ (reference sequence). DNA for the CDR3: TGTGCCAGCAGCTTAGGCGGAAACAACGGGGAGCTGTTTTTT. Its protein product is CASSLGGNNGELFF.

This rearrangement joins TRBV2 to TRBJ2-2; unclear D gene. This CDR3 comprises 14 residues. Per the germline V gene, CDR1 is SNHLY and CDR2 is FYNNEI. V lost 2 bases to trimming and J lost 1 base, with 5 bases between them. The CDR3 reads CASSERRNTGELFF. DNA for the CDR3: TGTGCCAGCAGTGAAAGGAGGAACACCGGGGAGCTGTTTTTT.

The V gene is TRBV29-1, the J gene TRBJ2-1, with D possibly TRBD1 on 6 matching bases. CDR1 and CDR2 (germline): SQVTM, ANQGSEA. The germline V and J ends were trimmed by 4 bases and 10 bases, with 17 bases remaining between them. This CDR3 spans 13 amino acids. The CDR3 DNA is TGCAGCGTTGGCACTCTCAGGGGTGGGGAGCAGTTCTTC. This gives the protein CSVGTLRGGEQFF.

About this clone: One junction end disagrees with the germline gene, perhaps due to a read error. At the DNA level, this CDR3 is encoded by other sequences in the same sample as well. V is TRBV15 and J is TRBJ1-2; a weak D match, TRBD1 (5 bases). Germline loops: CDR1 LNHNV, CDR2 YYDKDF (reference sequence). The CDR3 spans 15 residues. This CDR3 reads CATSRDGAGSYGYTF. The CDR3 nucleotides read TGTGCCACCAGCAGAGATGGTGCAGGGTCCTATGGCTACACCTTT.

This clone came up a few times. The V gene is TRBV11-2, the J gene TRBJ1-3; D might be TRBD1 (5 bases). The CDR3 contains 15 residues. Trimming took 5 bases from V and 1 from J, leaving 12 bases between them. Germline CDR1 SGHAT, CDR2 FQNNGV. The DNA for the CDR3 is TGTGCCAGCAGCCCTGTATGGACATCTGGAAACACCATATATTTT. It translates to CASSPVWTSGNTIYF.

DNA of the CDR3: TGTGCCTTAAGGGGTCTCGGGGAGACCCAGTACTTC. This translates into CALRGLGETQYF. The chain recombines TRBV7-6 with TRBJ2-5; D may be TRBD1 (5 bases). Between the trimmed V and J ends, which lost 11 bases and 5 bases, there was a span of 15 bases. The germline V gene has CDR1 SGHVS and CDR2 FNYEAQ. The length of the CDR3 is 12 residues.

The chain employs TRBV28 and TRBJ1-6; no definite D call. The V gene lost 3 bases and the J gene lost 7 bases, with 19 bases spanning the gap. There are 17 residues in the CDR3. Germline V gives CDR1 MDHEN, CDR2 SYDVKM. The CDR3 here is CASSLVSPVRENSPLHF. CDR3 bases: TGTGCCAGCAGTTTGGTGTCGCCCGTAAGAGAAAATTCACCCCTCCACTTT.

This clone was found a few times. CDR3 sequence: CASSEYQEGTEAFF. The CDR3 coding sequence is TGTGCCAGCAGTGAATACCAGGAGGGCACTGAAGCTTTCTTT. V usage is TRBV25-1 and J usage is TRBJ1-1; D is ambiguous. The CDR3 has 14 amino acids. V was cut by 0 bases and J by 4 bases, with 9 bases left in between. Germline CDR1 and CDR2: MGHDK and SYGVNS.

The chain employs TRBV13 and TRBJ2-7, with TRBD2 matching 8 bases. J was trimmed by 2 bases and V by 5 bases; bases with no gene match: 8. Germline assignment: CDR1 PRHDT and CDR2 FYEKMQ (reference sequence). This CDR3 spans 15 amino acids. CDR3 sequence (DNA): TGTGCCAGCAGCCTAACTAGCGGCGGGCCCTACGAGCAGTACTTC. Its protein product is CASSLTSGGPYEQYF.

V is TRBV10-1 and J is TRBJ2-2; 9 bases are a match to TRBD1. The germline V gene has CDR1 WNHNN and CDR2 SYGVQD (reference sequence). V dropped 5 bases and J dropped 5; count of bases not matched to a gene: 12. This CDR3 has 17 residues. CDR3 sequence (DNA): TGCGCCAGCAGTCCAACGCCCGGGACAGGGAATACCGGGGAGCTGTTTTTT. It translates to CASSPTPGTGNTGELFF.

The chain links TRBV11-3 to TRBJ2-2; 10 positions agree with TRBD1. The CDR3 is 14 amino acids. Germline assignment: CDR1 SGHNT and CDR2 YENEEA. The ends lost 4 bases at V and 7 bases at J; junction bases unmatched: 3. CDR3 nucleotides: TGTGCCAGCAGCTCCGGACAGGGGGGCGGGGAGCTGTTTTTT. This encodes CASSSGQGGGELFF.

The chain has TRBV5-1 and TRBJ2-1, with 10 bases identical to TRBD2. Per germline, CDR1 SGHRS and CDR2 YFSETQ. The CDR3 is 15 residues long. The ends lost 4 bases at V and 6 bases at J; junction bases unmatched: 7. The CDR3 protein is CASSQLAGSPNEQFF. CDR3 coding DNA: TGCGCCAGCAGCCAACTAGCGGGGAGTCCCAATGAGCAGTTCTTC. The variable domain in full, with the rest retrieved from reference TRBV5-1 and TRBJ2-1, is KAGVTQTPRYLIKTRGQQVTLSCSPISGHRSVSWYQQTPGQGLQFLFEYFSETQRNKGNFPGRFSGRQFSNSRSEMNVSTLELGDSALYLCASSQLAGSPNEQFFGPGTRLTVL.

This clone was counted a single time. The chain employs TRBV6-1 and TRBJ2-1; possible D gene TRBD2, 6 bases. Trimming took 1 base from V and 15 from J, leaving 13 bases between them. Germline assignment: CDR1 MNHNS and CDR2 SASEGT. There are 12 residues in the CDR3. For the CDR3, the DNA is TGTGCCAGCAGTGAAGTGGGGGGTACAGCGTTCTTC. Translated, it gives CASSEVGGTAFF.

This chain joins TRBV11-2 and TRBJ2-7; the D is unclear. This CDR3 is built from 17 residues. Germline V gene data show CDR1 as SGHAT and CDR2 as FQNNGV. V lost 1 base and J lost 4, with 20 bases in between. CDR3 in DNA: TGTGCCAGCAGCTTAGGGTTTACTCCCAATCCCCGTTACGAGCAGTACTTC. Its translation is CASSLGFTPNPRYEQYF.

The chain is built from TRBV7-3 and TRBJ2-5; TRBD1 agrees at 10 bases. The V segment lost 6 bases and the J segment 2 bases; nucleotides outside the gene matches: 6. Looked up from germline, CDR1 is SGHTA and CDR2 is FQGTGA. CDR3 size: 15 residues. The DNA for the CDR3 is TGTGCCAGCAGTACAGGACAGGGGGAACAAGAGACCCAGTACTTC. It is translated as CASSTGQGEQETQYF.

This clone was counted only a few times. The genes are TRBV5-4 and TRBJ2-7, with 12 bases fitting TRBD2. With 5 bases clipped from V and 5 bases from J, the junction kept 8 bases outside the gene matches. The germline V gene encodes CDR1 SGHNT and CDR2 YYREEE (reference sequence). CDR3 length: 15 residues. The CDR3 DNA reads as TGTGCCAGCAGTACCAGACTAGCGGGGGCCGACGAGCAGTACTTC. This gives the protein CASSTRLAGADEQYF.